This T cell receptor (beta chain) was recovered during a study of T cells in Graves' hyperthyroidism and ophthalmopathy. Amplified TCR beta CDR3 regions derived from RNA transcripts. First-round RT-PCR with HTBI primers amplified the TCR CDR3 region. TCRdb analysed the multiplex PCR reads with MiXCR anew, one entry per CDR3 protein. The sample lists approximately 500,000 distinct CDR3 sequences, roughly 46% occurring once. Stable Graves' hyperthyroidism meant no ophthalmopathy progression within 18 months. Exclusion criteria comprised uncontrolled infection, other autoimmune disease, pregnancy or lactation. Regarding the study as a whole: Ophthalmopathy, as predicted by the model, came a median about seven months after the prediction. Among thyroid clonotypes expanded above 0.001, most also appeared in blood.

This CDR3 is built from 14 residues. Germline-derived CDR1 and CDR2 are MNHEY and SVGAGI. J was trimmed by 6 bases and V by 5 bases; bases with no gene match: 7. This clonotype has ten or more counts. The antigen is unknown. The sequence was collected from a woman younger than 30 with Graves' hyperthyroidism. The rearrangement uses TRBV6-5 and TRBJ2-7, with 10 bases lining up with TRBD2. Sequencing was done on a sample of peripheral blood or thyroid tissue (not recorded which). The CDR3 DNA follows: TGTGCCAGCAGTACCGGGACTAGCGTTATCGAGCAGTACTTC. Its translation: CASSTGTSVIEQYF.